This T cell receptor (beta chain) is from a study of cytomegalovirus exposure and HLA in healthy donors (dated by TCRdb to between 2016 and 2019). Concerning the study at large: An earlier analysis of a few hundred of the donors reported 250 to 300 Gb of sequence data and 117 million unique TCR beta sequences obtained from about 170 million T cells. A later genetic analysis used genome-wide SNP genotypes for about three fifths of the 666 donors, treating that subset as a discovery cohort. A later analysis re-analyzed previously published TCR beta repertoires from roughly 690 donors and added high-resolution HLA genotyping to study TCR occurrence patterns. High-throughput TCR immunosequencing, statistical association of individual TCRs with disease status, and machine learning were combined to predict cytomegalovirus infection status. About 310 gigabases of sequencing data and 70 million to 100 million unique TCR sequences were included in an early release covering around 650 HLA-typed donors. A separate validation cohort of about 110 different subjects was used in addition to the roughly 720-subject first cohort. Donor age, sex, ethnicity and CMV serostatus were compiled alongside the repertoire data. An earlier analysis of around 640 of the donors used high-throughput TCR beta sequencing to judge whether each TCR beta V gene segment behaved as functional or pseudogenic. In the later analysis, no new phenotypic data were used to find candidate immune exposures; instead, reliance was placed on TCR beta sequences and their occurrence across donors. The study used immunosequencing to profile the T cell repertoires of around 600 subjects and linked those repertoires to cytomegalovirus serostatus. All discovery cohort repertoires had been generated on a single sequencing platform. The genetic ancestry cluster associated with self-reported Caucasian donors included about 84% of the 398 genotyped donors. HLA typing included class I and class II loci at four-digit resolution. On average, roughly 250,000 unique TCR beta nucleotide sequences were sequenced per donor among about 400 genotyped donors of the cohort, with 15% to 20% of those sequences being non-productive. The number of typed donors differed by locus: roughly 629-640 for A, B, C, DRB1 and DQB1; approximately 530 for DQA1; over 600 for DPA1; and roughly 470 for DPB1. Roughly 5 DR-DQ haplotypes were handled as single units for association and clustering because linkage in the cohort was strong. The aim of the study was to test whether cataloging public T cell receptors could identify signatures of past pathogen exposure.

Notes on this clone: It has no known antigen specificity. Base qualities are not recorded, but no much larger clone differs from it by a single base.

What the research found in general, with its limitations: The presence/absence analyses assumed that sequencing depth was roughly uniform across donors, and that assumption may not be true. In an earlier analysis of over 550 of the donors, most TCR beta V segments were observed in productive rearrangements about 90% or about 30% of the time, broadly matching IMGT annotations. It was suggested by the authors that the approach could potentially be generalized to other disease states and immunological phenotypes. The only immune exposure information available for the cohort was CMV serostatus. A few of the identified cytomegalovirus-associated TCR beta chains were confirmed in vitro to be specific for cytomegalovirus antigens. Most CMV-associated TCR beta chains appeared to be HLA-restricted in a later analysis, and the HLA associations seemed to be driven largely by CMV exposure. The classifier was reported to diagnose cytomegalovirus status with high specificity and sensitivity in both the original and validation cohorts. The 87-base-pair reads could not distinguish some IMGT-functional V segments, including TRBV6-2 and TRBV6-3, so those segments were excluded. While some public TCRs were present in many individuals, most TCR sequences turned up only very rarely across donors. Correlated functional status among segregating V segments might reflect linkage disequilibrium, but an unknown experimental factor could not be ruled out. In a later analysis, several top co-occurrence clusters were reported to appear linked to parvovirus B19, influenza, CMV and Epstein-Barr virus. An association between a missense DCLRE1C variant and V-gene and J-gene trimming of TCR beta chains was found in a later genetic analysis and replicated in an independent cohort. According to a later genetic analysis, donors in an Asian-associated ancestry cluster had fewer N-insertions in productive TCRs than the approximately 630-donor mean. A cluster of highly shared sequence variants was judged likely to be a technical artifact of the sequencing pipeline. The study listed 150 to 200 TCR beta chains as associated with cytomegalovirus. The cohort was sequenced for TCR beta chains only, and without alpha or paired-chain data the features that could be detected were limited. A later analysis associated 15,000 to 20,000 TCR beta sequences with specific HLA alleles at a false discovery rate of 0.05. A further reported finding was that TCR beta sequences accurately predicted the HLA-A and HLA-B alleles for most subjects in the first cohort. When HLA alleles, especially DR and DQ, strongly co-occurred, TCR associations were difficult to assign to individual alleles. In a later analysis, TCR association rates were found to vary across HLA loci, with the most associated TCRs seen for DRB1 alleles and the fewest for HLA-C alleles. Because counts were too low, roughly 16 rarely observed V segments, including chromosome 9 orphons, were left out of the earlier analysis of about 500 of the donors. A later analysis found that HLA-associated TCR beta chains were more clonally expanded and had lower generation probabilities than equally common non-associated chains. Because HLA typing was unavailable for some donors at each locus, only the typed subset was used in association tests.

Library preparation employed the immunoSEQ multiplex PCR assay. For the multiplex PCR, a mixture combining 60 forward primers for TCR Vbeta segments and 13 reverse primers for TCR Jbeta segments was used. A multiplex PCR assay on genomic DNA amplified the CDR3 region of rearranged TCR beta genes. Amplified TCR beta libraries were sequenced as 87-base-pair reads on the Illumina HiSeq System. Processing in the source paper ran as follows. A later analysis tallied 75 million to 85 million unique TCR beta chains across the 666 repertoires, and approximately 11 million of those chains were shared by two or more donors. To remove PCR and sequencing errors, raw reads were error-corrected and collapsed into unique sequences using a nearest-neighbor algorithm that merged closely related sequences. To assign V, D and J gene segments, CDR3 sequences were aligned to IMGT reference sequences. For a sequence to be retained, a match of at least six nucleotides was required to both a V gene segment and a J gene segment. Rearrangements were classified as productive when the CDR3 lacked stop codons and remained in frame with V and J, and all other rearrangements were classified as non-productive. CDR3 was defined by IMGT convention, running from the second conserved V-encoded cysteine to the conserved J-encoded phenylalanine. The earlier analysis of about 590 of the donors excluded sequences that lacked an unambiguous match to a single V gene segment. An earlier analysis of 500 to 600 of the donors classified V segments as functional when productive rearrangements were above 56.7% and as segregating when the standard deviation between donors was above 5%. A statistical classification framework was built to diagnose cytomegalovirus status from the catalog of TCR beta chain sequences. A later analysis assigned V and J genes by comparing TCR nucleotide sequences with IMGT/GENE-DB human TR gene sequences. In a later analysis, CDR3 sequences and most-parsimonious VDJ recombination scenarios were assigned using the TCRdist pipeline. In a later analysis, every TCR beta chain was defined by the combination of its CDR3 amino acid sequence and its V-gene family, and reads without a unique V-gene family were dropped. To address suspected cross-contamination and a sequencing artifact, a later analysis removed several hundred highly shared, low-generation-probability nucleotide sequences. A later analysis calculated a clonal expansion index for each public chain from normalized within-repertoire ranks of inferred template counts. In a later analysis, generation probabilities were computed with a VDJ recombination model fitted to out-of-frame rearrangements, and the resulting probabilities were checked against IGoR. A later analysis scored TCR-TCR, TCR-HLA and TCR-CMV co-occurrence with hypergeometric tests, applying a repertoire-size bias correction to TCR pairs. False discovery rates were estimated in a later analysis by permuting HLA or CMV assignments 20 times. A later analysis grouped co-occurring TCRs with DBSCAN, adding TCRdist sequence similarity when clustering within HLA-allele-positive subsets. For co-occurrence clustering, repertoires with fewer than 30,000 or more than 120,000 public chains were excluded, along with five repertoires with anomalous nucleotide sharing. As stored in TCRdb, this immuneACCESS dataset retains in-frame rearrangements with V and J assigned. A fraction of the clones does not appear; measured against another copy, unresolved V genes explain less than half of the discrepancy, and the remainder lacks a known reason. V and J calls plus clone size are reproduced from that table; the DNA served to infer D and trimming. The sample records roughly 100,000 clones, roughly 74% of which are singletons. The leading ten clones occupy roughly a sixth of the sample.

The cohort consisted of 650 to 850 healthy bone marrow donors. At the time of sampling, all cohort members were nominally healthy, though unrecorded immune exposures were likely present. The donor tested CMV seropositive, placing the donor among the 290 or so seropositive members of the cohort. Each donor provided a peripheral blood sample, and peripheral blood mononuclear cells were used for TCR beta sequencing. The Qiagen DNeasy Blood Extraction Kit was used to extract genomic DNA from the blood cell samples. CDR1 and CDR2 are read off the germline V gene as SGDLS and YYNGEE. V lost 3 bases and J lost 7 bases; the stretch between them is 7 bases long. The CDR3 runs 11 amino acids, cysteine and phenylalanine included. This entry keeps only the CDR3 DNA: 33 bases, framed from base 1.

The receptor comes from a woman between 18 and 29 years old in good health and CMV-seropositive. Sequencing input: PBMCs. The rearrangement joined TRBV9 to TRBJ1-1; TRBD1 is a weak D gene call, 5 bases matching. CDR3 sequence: CASSDRGEAFF. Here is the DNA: TGTGCCAGCAGCGATAGGGGTGAAGCTTTCTTT.